This record concerns one TCR beta chain sequence. Its antigen target is currently unknown. Nothing much larger sits one base from this clone, and base qualities are not available. Receptor libraries were prepared by PCR. DNA from cultured CD4+ T cells was subjected to TCR sequencing with the Oncomine TCR Beta short-read assay at the Johns Hopkins FTIC core. The QIAamp micro DNA kit was used to extract genomic DNA from the cultured CD4+ T cells. Oncomine TCR Beta libraries from cultured CD4+ T cells were pooled using unique dual indexes and sequenced on an Illumina iSeq 100. Per the authors' processing: Non-productive sequences were filtered out, and CDR3s that did not start with C, did not end with F or W, or were shorter than 7 amino acids were discarded. Antigen-specific clonotypes were identified with the MANAFEST web application by comparing peptide-stimulated wells with reference and other culture wells. For a clone to be called positive, the clone needed an FDR below 0.05, an odds ratio above 5, and a productive frequency above 0.1% in at least two of three replicate wells. A clonotype was classed as cross-reactive if the clonotype showed significant expansion both in SARS-CoV-2 spike wells and in at least one common cold coronavirus spike condition. Similarity between CDR3 sequences was evaluated in R version 3.6.1 using Levenshtein distances (stringdist) and unrooted phylogenetic trees (ape). Using fastp trimming at Q25 and MiXCR clonotype assembly, TCRdb reanalyzed the public sequencing data and kept in-frame beta chains. For every CDR3 protein sequence, its rows merge into one entry that carries the most common genes and DNA. The V and J calls, along with clone size, are taken from TCRdb and not from the paper's own processing. In all, the sample holds approximately 10,000 distinct CDR3 sequences, and approximately 57% of those were seen once. Jointly, the top ten make up about 30% of the sample.

This sample was included in a study of vaccination and CD4 T cells after COVID-19 (dated by TCRdb to 2022 to 2024). Context from the whole study: Convalescent patients had a positive SARS-CoV-2 result on nasal swab PCR, and of these patients, nine had mild disease and one had severe disease. Post-COVID blood samples were collected from convalescent patients a median of approximately 100 days after diagnosis, with a range of about 30 to 161 days. Culture stimuli were overlapping spike peptide pools from SARS-CoV-2 and from the common cold coronaviruses HCoV-NL63, HCoV-OC43 and HCoV-229E. Post-vaccine blood samples were obtained a median of roughly 75 days after the second vaccine dose, with a range of roughly 14 to 241 days. In around ten COVID-19 convalescent patients and 4 infection-naive healthy vaccine recipients, the spike-specific CD4+ TCR repertoire before mRNA vaccination was compared with the repertoire after mRNA vaccination. The convalescent cohort comprised six males and four females, including two Hispanic individuals, seven Caucasians, two Asians and one multiracial person. Each participant got two doses of either the Pfizer-BioNTech BNT162b2 vaccine (n=8) or the Moderna mRNA-1273 vaccine (n=2). In control cultures, a CEFX viral epitope pool was used as positive control, an HIV-1 Nef peptide pool was used as negative control, or no peptide was added.

General conclusions and limits of the study: Among convalescent patients, a median around 89% of the SARS-CoV-2-reactive clones seen after vaccination appeared only after vaccination, which suggests priming specific to the vaccine. Only a relatively small number of convalescent patients were included in the study, and early timepoints following natural infection were not analyzed. Of the vaccine-specific clones found in convalescent patients, nearly all (304 of 307) were mono-reactive for SARS-CoV-2 spike instead of being cross-reactive with common cold coronaviruses. An increase in the median number of SARS-CoV-2-reactive clonotypes from 20 to 25 after infection to roughly 38 after vaccination was observed, but the change was not found to be significant.

Read against the paper, the sample's treatment or condition label means: approximately nine-day PBMC culture with coronavirus spike peptide pools or control peptides (ViraFEST assay). To expand antigen-specific T cells with peptide pools and then pick out the expanded clonotypes through TCR sequencing, the study relied on the ViraFEST assay. The convalescent patients' positive SARS-CoV-2 PCR tests fell between March and December 2020, which was before the Alpha, Beta and Delta variants emerged in the United States. Roughly 2 million PBMCs per well were cultured in IMDM with about 5% human AB serum and roughly 10 IU/ml IL-2, plus 10 ug/ml peptide pools. On days 3 and 7, half of the culture medium was replaced with fresh IL-2-containing medium. After less than twelve days of culture, CD4+ T cells were isolated by negative selection with the EasySep CD4+ T cell isolation kit. PBMCs were separated from whole blood using Ficoll-Paque Plus gradient centrifugation and then either used fresh or cryopreserved at -140C. Triplicate wells were generally used for each culture condition.

The germline V gene (reference sequence) specifies SGHNT as CDR1 and YYREEE as CDR2. Trimming takes 7 bases from V and 3 bases from J, and the germline ends sit 16 bases apart. Its CDR3 holds 14 amino acids, cysteine through phenylalanine. Just CDR3 DNA is preserved here, 42 bases in frame from base 1. Sequencing was performed on CD4+ T cells from blood, cultured in vitro. The sequence links TRBV5-4 to TRBJ2-5; TRBD1 might be the D gene, on 6 matching bases. The TCR comes from a human donor who had recovered from COVID-19. The sequence in DNA is TGTGCCAGCCGCCCAGGGGCAAAAGAAGAGACCCAGTACTTC. This codes for CASRPGAKEETQYF. With all but the CDR3 taken from the reference TRBV5-4 and TRBJ2-5 genes, the full variable domain is: ETGVTQSPTHLIKTRGQQVTLRCSSQSGHNTVSWYQQALGQGPQFIFQYYREEENGRGNFPPRFSGLQFPNYSSELNVNALELDDSALYLCASRPGAKEETQYFGPGTRLLVL.